This entry lists 12 T cell receptor beta chains sequenced from one sample in a study of CD8 T cells in Susac syndrome. cDNA came from approximately 0.5 to 1 ug RNA primed by random hexamers. TCRdb itself ran the immunoSEQ multiplex PCR reads through MiXCR, one entry per CDR3 protein. In the table there are just over 80,000 distinct CDR3 sequences, over 90% of which are singletons. The sequenced material came from CD8+ T cells from PBMCs. The receptors come from a human donor in good health.

The rearrangement links TRBV25-1 to TRBJ1-1; maybe TRBD1 (5 bases). Trimming removed 2 bases at V and 0 bases at J, with 10 bases between. The CDR3 covers 15 residues. In germline, CDR1 is MGHDK, CDR2 SYGVNS. The CDR3 bases are TGTGCCAGCAGTGAAGGACACATCATGAACACTGAAGCTTTCTTT. Translating gives CASSEGHIMNTEAFF.

The CDR3 reads CASSQEAAGELFF. CDR3 nucleotide sequence: TGCGCCAGCAGCCAAGAGGCGGCCGGGGAGCTGTTTTTT. This chain joins TRBV4-1 and TRBJ2-2, with D uncertain. This CDR3 has 13 residues. V lost 0 bases and J 6 bases, leaving 5 bases between the germline ends. Germline values: CDR1 MGHRA, CDR2 YSYEKL.

The gene calls are TRBV16 and TRBJ2-1; D uncertain. This CDR3 spans 16 amino acids. The V end lost 4 bases, the J end lost 2 bases, and 15 bases lay between the germline ends. CDR1 and CDR2 from the germline V gene are KGHSY and FQNENV. The CDR3 region is CASSRAGFGPYNEQFF. DNA for the CDR3: TGTGCCAGCAGCCGGGCAGGTTTTGGTCCCTACAATGAGCAGTTCTTC.

The J gene is TRBJ1-5, the V gene TRBV18, with D unclear. The length of the CDR3 is 17 residues. Trimming left V 3 bases short and J 0 bases short, with 15 bases between. CDR1 and CDR2 (germline): KGHSH, LQKENI. The CDR3 is CASSPREAPYSNQPQHF. The CDR3 nucleotides are TGTGCCAGCTCACCTCGGGAAGCTCCTTATAGCAATCAGCCCCAGCATTTT. The entire variable domain, with the rest obtained from reference TRBV18 and TRBJ1-5, is as follows: NAGVMQNPRHLVRRRGQEARLRCSPMKGHSHVYWYRQLPEEGLKFMVYLQKENIIDESGMPKERFSAEFPKEGPSILRIQQVVRGDSAAYFCASSPREAPYSNQPQHFGDGTRLSIL.

The chain recombines TRBV28 with TRBJ2-7; D gene uncertain. CDR1 MDHEN and CDR2 SYDVKM come from the germline V gene. The V and J ends lost 2 bases and 3 bases respectively, with 8 bases between them. The CDR3 is made up of 13 amino acids. CDR3 sequence (DNA): TGTGCCAGCAGTTTAATGGGGTTCTACGAGCAGTACGTC. It codes for CASSLMGFYEQYV.

The chain uses TRBV9 and TRBJ2-1; 7 bases are shared with TRBD2. The CDR3 length is 13 residues. Germline V lookup: CDR1 SGDLS, CDR2 YYNGEE. V dropped 3 bases and J dropped 7; count of bases not matched to a gene: 4. CDR3 sequence: CASSGASGNEQFF. For the CDR3, the DNA is TGTGCCAGCAGCGGGGCTAGCGGAAATGAGCAGTTCTTC.

The chain carries TRBV5-4 and TRBJ1-1; possible D gene TRBD1, 5 bases. The CDR3 is made up of 12 amino acids. Germline V lookup: CDR1 SGHNT, CDR2 YYREEE (reference sequence). V was trimmed by 2 bases and J by 8 bases, leaving 10 bases between them. CDR3 protein: CASSFGWGEAFF. The CDR3, as DNA: TGTGCCAGCAGCTTTGGCTGGGGGGAAGCTTTCTTT.

The rearrangement joins TRBV19 to TRBJ2-7; 12 bases align to TRBD2. The V segment lost 5 bases and the J segment 3 bases; nucleotides outside the gene matches: 2. The CDR3 is 14 amino acids. Germline CDR1 reads LNHDA; CDR2 reads SQIVND (reference sequence). The CDR3 coding sequence is TGTGCCAGTAGTCCACTAGCGGGGGGCTACGAGCAGTACTTC. It encodes CASSPLAGGYEQYF.

The chain employs TRBV6-2 or TRBV6-3 and TRBJ1-2; 9 bases fit TRBD1. This CDR3 has 15 amino acids. Per germline, CDR1 MNHEY and CDR2 SVGEGT. V lost 2 bases, J lost 7 bases, and 8 bases stayed unmatched. The CDR3 coding sequence is TGTGCCAGCAGTTACGGATTACAGGGGGCGTCTGGCTACACCTTC. Translated: CASSYGLQGASGYTF.

The chain couples TRBV2 to TRBJ1-2; a possible D gene is TRBD1 (5 bases). The CDR3 consists of 13 residues. Germline V lookup: CDR1 SNHLY, CDR2 FYNNEI. The V and J ends lost 7 bases and 4 bases respectively, with 13 bases between them. CDR3 sequence: CASKEGRIYGYTF. DNA for the CDR3: TGTGCCAGCAAGGAGGGGCGTATCTATGGCTACACCTTC.

V gene TRBV28 combines with J gene TRBJ2-7; either TRBD1 or TRBD2 may fit D (5 bases each). V was trimmed by 3 bases and J by 5 bases, leaving 11 bases between them. This CDR3 spans 13 amino acids. Germline CDR1 is MDHEN and CDR2 is SYDVKM. CDR3 loop: CASSFFQGDEQYV. CDR3 DNA sequence: TGTGCCAGCAGTTTTTTTCAGGGAGACGAGCAGTACGTC.

This chain links TRBV9 with TRBJ2-5; 7 bases are a match to TRBD1. V trimming: 3 bases; J trimming: 0 bases; junction bases outside the gene matches: 5. CDR3 length: 15 residues. From germline, CDR1 is SGDLS and CDR2 YYNGEE. In DNA form, the CDR3 reads TGTGCCAGCAGCGAGCCGGGGACAGACCAAGAGACCCAGTACTTC. Translation: CASSEPGTDQETQYF.